This TCR beta chain was recorded in a study of beta chain features in type 1 diabetes. Looking at the study overall: In all, around 99 million sorted cells from all samples were analyzed.

The sequenced template was cDNA made from the entire isolated RNA. Data came from immunoSEQ multiplex PCR; TCRdb stores just in-frame clones and leaves some out. The table lists under 200,000 clones, about 8.1% of them singletons. This clone occurred a few times. The sequence derives from a man aged 18 to 29 in good health. The material sequenced was central memory CD4+ T cells from blood.

CDR3 in DNA: TGTGCGGAGGGAGTTCAAGAGACCCAGTACTTC. Residues: CAEGVQETQYF. This chain connects TRBV30 to TRBJ2-5, with D perhaps TRBD2 (6 bases). Germline V gene lookup returns CDR1 GTSNPN and CDR2 SVGIG (reference sequence). There are 11 residues in the CDR3.